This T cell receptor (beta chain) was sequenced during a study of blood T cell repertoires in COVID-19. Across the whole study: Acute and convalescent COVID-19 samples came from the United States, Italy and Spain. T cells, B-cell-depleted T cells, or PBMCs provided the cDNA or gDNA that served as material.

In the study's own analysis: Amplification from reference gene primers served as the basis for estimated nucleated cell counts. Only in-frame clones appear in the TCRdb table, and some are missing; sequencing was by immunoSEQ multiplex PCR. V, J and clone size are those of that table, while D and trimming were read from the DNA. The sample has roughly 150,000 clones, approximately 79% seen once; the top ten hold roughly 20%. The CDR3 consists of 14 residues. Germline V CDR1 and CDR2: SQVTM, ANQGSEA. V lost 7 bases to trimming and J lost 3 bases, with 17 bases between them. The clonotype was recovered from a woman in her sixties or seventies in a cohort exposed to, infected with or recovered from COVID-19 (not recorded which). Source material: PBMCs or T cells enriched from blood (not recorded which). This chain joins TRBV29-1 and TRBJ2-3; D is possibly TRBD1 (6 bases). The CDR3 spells CSANRASGTDTQYF. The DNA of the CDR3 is TGCAGCGCCAACAGGGCCTCAGGGACAGATACGCAGTATTTT.